This T cell receptor beta chain was sequenced for a study of shared clonotypes between healthy human individuals. Turning to this clone: Its antigen is unknown.

V lost 10 bases, J lost 0 bases, and 15 bases lay in between. CDR3 length: 15 amino acids. Germline V lookup: CDR1 MNHEY, CDR2 SMNVEV (reference sequence). Points from the study as a whole: A few donors had 5% to 6.5% of their naive CD4 clonotypes in common. Clonotype sharing among donors was expected to depend on sequencing depth.

Naivety among CD8 cells was defined by CD45RO negativity and positive CCR7 selection, thereby excluding terminally differentiated effector memory CD45RA+ cells. Some clones are missing from TCRdb's copy, which holds only in-frame ones; the method was immunoSEQ multiplex PCR. This sample has hundreds of thousands of clones, with roughly 96% found just once. Source material: naive CD8+ T cells sorted from blood. This chain connects TRBV27 to TRBJ1-4; D gene uncertain. This sequence was found in a woman in her 30s in good health. CDR3 DNA sequence: TGTGCCAAACGTGTAGAAGGTTCAACTAATGAAAAACTGTTTTTT. Its translation is CAKRVEGSTNEKLFF.